This T cell receptor (beta chain) was retrieved from a study of cytomegalovirus exposure and HLA in healthy donors (dated by TCRdb to 2016 to 2017). Background for the entire study: An earlier analysis of roughly 610 of the donors reported approximately 300 Gb of sequence data and around 110 million unique TCR beta sequences obtained from 180 million or so T cells. In addition to the first cohort of around 670 subjects, a separate validation cohort of approximately 130 different subjects was used. Using immunosequencing, the study profiled T cell repertoires from around 670 subjects and related those repertoires to cytomegalovirus serostatus. HLA typing included class I and class II loci at four-digit resolution. To decide whether each TCR beta V gene segment behaved as functional or pseudogenic, an earlier analysis of approximately 600 of the donors relied on high-throughput TCR beta sequencing. Roughly 5 DR-DQ haplotypes were treated as single units for association and clustering because of strong linkage in the cohort. All discovery cohort repertoires had been generated on a single sequencing platform. The aim of the study was to test whether cataloging public T cell receptors could identify signatures of past pathogen exposure. The study combined high-throughput TCR immunosequencing, statistical association of individual TCRs with disease status, and machine learning to predict cytomegalovirus infection status. Roughly 290 gigabases of sequencing data and 91 million or so unique TCR sequences made up an early release that covered approximately 700 HLA-typed donors. The genetic ancestry cluster associated with self-reported Caucasian donors included about four fifths of the 300 to 450 genotyped donors. A later analysis re-analyzed previously published TCR beta repertoires from approximately 700 donors and added high-resolution HLA genotyping to study TCR occurrence patterns. Typing coverage varied by locus: about 629-640 donors for A, B, C, DRB1 and DQB1; approximately 520 for DQA1; about 600 for DPA1; roughly 450 for DPB1. Rather than drawing on any new phenotypic data, the later analysis identified candidate immune exposures from TCR beta sequences and the way those sequences occurred across donors. Donor age, sex, ethnicity and CMV serostatus were collected together with the repertoire data. Among roughly 400 genotyped donors of the cohort, an average of around 220,000 unique TCR beta nucleotide sequences was sequenced per donor, of which about 18% were non-productive. In a later genetic analysis, genome-wide SNP genotypes for 398 of the 666 donors were used, and that subset was treated as a discovery cohort. Results the study describes overall, beyond this receptor: HLA typing was unavailable for some donors at each locus, so association tests used only the typed subset. The authors suggested that the approach could potentially be generalized to other disease states and immunological phenotypes. A further reported finding was that TCR beta sequences accurately predicted the HLA-A and HLA-B alleles for most subjects in the first cohort. Compared with the approximately 670-donor mean, donors in an Asian-associated ancestry cluster had fewer N-insertions in productive TCRs, according to a later genetic analysis. Presence/absence analyses assumed roughly uniform sequencing depth across donors, an assumption that may not hold. Assigning TCR associations to individual alleles was difficult when HLA alleles, especially DR and DQ, strongly co-occurred. While some public TCRs were present in many individuals, most TCR sequences turned up only very rarely across donors. Compared with equally common non-associated chains, HLA-associated TCR beta chains in a later analysis were more clonally expanded and had lower generation probabilities. The classifier was reported to diagnose cytomegalovirus status with high specificity and sensitivity in both the original cohort and the validation cohort. Approximately 16 rarely observed V segments, including chromosome 9 orphons, were excluded from the earlier analysis of some 590 of the donors because counts were too low. A cluster of highly shared sequence variants was judged likely to be a technical artifact of the sequencing pipeline. CMV serostatus was the only immune exposure information available for the cohort. The study listed approximately 160 TCR beta chains as associated with cytomegalovirus. According to a later analysis, TCR association rates differed among HLA loci, with DRB1 alleles showing the most associated TCRs and HLA-C alleles showing the fewest. V-gene and J-gene trimming of TCR beta chains was associated with a missense DCLRE1C variant in a later genetic analysis, and the association was replicated in an independent cohort. Several of the top co-occurrence clusters appeared to be linked to parvovirus B19, influenza, CMV and Epstein-Barr virus, according to a later analysis. The 87-base-pair reads could not distinguish some IMGT-functional V segments, including TRBV6-2 and TRBV6-3, so those segments were excluded. Only TCR beta chains were sequenced in this cohort, and the absence of alpha or paired-chain data limited detectable features. In an earlier analysis of 500 to 650 of the donors, most TCR beta V segments appeared in productive rearrangements about 87% or about 30% of the time, broadly matching IMGT annotations. Three of the identified cytomegalovirus-associated TCR beta chains were confirmed in vitro to be specific for cytomegalovirus antigens. Linkage disequilibrium might explain the correlated functional status among segregating V segments, but an unknown experimental factor could not be excluded. At a false discovery rate of 0.05, a later analysis linked 16,951 TCR beta sequences to specific HLA alleles. In a later analysis, most CMV-associated TCR beta chains were found to appear HLA-restricted, with HLA associations seemingly driven largely by CMV exposure.

In the case of this clone: What this receptor recognizes is not known. No base-level quality is on record; no much larger clone is a single base apart.

Trimming leaves V shorter by 4 bases and J shorter by 5 bases, with the junction holding 5 bases beyond the gene matches. Including cysteine and phenylalanine, the CDR3 has 14 amino acids. Just the 42-base CDR3 DNA is kept, in frame starting at base 1. The germline V gene provides CDR1 SGHTA and CDR2 FQGNSA. The cohort comprised some 680 healthy bone marrow donors. At the time of sampling, all cohort members were nominally healthy, though unrecorded immune exposures were likely present. The donor tested CMV seronegative, placing the donor among the roughly 400 seronegative members of the cohort. A peripheral blood sample was provided by each donor, and peripheral blood mononuclear cells were used for TCR beta sequencing. The Qiagen DNeasy Blood Extraction Kit was used to extract genomic DNA from the blood cell samples. Libraries were prepared through the immunoSEQ multiplex PCR assay. For the multiplex PCR, a mixture combining 60 forward primers for TCR Vbeta segments and 13 reverse primers for TCR Jbeta segments was used. A multiplex PCR assay on genomic DNA amplified the CDR3 region of rearranged TCR beta genes. The amplified TCR beta libraries were sequenced on the Illumina HiSeq System as 87-base-pair reads. The study's own analysis went as follows. A later analysis tallied 75 million to 95 million unique TCR beta chains across the 610 or so repertoires, and around 10 million of those chains were shared by two or more donors. A nearest-neighbor algorithm error-corrected the raw reads and collapsed the reads into unique sequences, merging closely related sequences to remove PCR and sequencing errors. Alignment of CDR3 sequences to IMGT reference sequences was used to assign V, D and J gene segments. For a sequence to be retained, a match of at least six nucleotides was required to both a V gene segment and a J gene segment. A rearrangement counted as productive if the CDR3 had no stop codons and remained in frame with V and J, and every other rearrangement counted as non-productive. CDR3 was defined by IMGT convention, running from the second conserved V-encoded cysteine to the conserved J-encoded phenylalanine. Sequences without an unambiguous match to a single V gene segment were excluded from the earlier analysis of 450 to 750 of the donors. In an earlier analysis of 500 to 750 of the donors, V segments were called functional above 56.7% productive rearrangements and were called segregating when the between-donor standard deviation exceeded 5%. A statistical classification framework was built for diagnosing cytomegalovirus status from the catalog of TCR beta chain sequences. V and J gene assignment, in a later analysis, came from comparing TCR nucleotide sequences with IMGT/GENE-DB human TR gene sequences. Using the TCRdist pipeline, a later analysis assigned CDR3 sequences along with most-parsimonious VDJ recombination scenarios. In a later analysis, each TCR beta chain was defined by its CDR3 amino acid sequence together with its V-gene family, and reads lacking a unique V-gene family were excluded. To address suspected cross-contamination and a sequencing artifact, a later analysis removed 592 highly shared, low-generation-probability nucleotide sequences. For each public chain, a later analysis derived a clonal expansion index from normalized ranks of inferred template counts within each repertoire. Generation probabilities in a later analysis came from a VDJ recombination model fitted to out-of-frame rearrangements, and those results were checked against IGoR. A later analysis scored TCR-TCR, TCR-HLA and TCR-CMV co-occurrence with hypergeometric tests, applying a repertoire-size bias correction to TCR pairs. In a later analysis, false discovery rates were estimated by permuting HLA or CMV assignments 20 times. A later analysis grouped co-occurring TCRs with DBSCAN, adding TCRdist sequence similarity when clustering within HLA-allele-positive subsets. Co-occurrence clustering excluded repertoires with fewer than 30,000 or more than 120,000 public chains, plus five with anomalous nucleotide sharing. TCRdb mirrors the immuneACCESS table, restricted to in-frame sequences. Some clones are absent from its copies; in checked studies, under half trace to an unresolved V gene, and the reason for the others is unknown. The DNA gave D and trimming, while V, J and clone size come from that table. The sample table shows fewer than 130,000 clones, and 79% are seen once. The ten top clones hold approximately 3% of the sample.

Sequencing input: PBMCs. Here the chain combines TRBV7-2 and TRBJ2-1; 7 central nucleotides agree with TRBD1. The TCR originated in a woman between 35 and 50 years old in good health and CMV-seronegative. In nucleotide form, the sequence is TGTGCCAGCAGCTGGGACAGCGGAGACAATGAGCAGTTCTTC. Protein translation: CASSWDSGDNEQFF.